This paragraph reports one T cell receptor (beta chain). CDR1 is MNHNS, CDR2 SASEGT, per germline. V lost 3 bases to trimming and J lost 0 bases; unmatched junction nucleotides: 3. There are 15 residues in the CDR3. In the original workflow: From reference gene primer amplification, estimates of nucleated cell counts were derived. Using immunoSEQ multiplex PCR, the repertoire was profiled, and TCRdb retains in-frame clones only, with some absent. V, J and clone size were drawn from that table, and D and trimming were deduced from the DNA. The data contain around 89,000 clones, approximately 90% of them singletons. This sample is part of a study of blood T cell repertoires in COVID-19. As for the study in general: Acute-phase and convalescent COVID-19 samples originated in the United States, Italy and Spain.

J is TRBJ2-7 and V is TRBV6-1; TRBD1 agrees at 9 bases. The TCR comes from a man aged 55 to 70 with acute or convalescent COVID-19. The sequenced sample consisted of peripheral blood. The CDR3 region is CASSDVGQGSYEQYF. The CDR3 nucleotides read TGTGCCAGCAGTGATGTGGGACAGGGCTCCTACGAGCAGTACTTC.